Listed below are T cell receptor beta chains from one sample, sequenced in a study of blood T cells in healthy people across ages. MiXCR, run by TCRdb on the 5' RACE reads, gives a single entry per CDR3 protein. The repertoire consists of approximately 1,100,000 distinct CDR3 sequences, with more than 35% occurring once and the leading ten covering approximately 19%. The sample consisted of blood. The receptors come from a woman aged 55-75 years in good health. The CDR3 runs from the conserved cysteine through the conserved F or W. Each record gives: J gene, clone size, D gene, V gene, CDR3 protein, CDR3 DNA. D genes are given only for firm matches. Some rows mark clone size as missing; the rest say once, few, many or name a class of expanded clone.

j_gene: TRBJ2-2; abundance: .; d_gene: .; v_gene: TRBV10-3; CDR3aa: CAISEPGELFF; CDR3nt: TGTGCCATCAGTGAACCCGGGGAGCTGTTTTTT
j_gene: TRBJ2-5; abundance: .; d_gene: TRBD2; v_gene: TRBV12-3/TRBV12-4; CDR3aa: CASRNRLAGGGETQYF; CDR3nt: TGTGCCAGCAGAAACCGACTAGCGGGAGGAGGAGAGACCCAGTACTTC
j_gene: TRBJ1-2; abundance: many; d_gene: .; v_gene: TRBV7-2; CDR3aa: CASSLEVNYGYTF; CDR3nt: TGTGCCAGCAGCTTAGAGGTTAACTATGGCTACACCTTC
j_gene: TRBJ2-5; abundance: .; d_gene: .; v_gene: TRBV5-5; CDR3aa: CASSLRLDWLKETQYF; CDR3nt: TGTGCCAGCAGCTTGAGGCTTGATTGGCTCAAAGAGACCCAGTACTTC
j_gene: TRBJ2-3; abundance: .; d_gene: TRBD2; v_gene: TRBV20-1; CDR3aa: CTIAGERTDTQYF; CDR3nt: TGCACGATAGCGGGAGAGAGGACAGATACGCAGTATTTT
j_gene: TRBJ2-1; abundance: few; d_gene: .; v_gene: TRBV28; CDR3aa: CASSLLEVGYNEQFF; CDR3nt: TGTGCCAGCAGTTTACTGGAGGTGGGTTACAATGAGCAGTTCTTC
j_gene: TRBJ2-3; abundance: .; d_gene: TRBD2; v_gene: TRBV20-1; CDR3aa: CSAHLSGRRTDTQYF; CDR3nt: TGCAGTGCTCATCTTAGCGGGAGGAGGACAGATACGCAGTATTTT
j_gene: TRBJ1-1; abundance: .; d_gene: .; v_gene: TRBV29-1; CDR3aa: CSVVGRLNTEAFF; CDR3nt: TGCAGCGTTGTCGGTCGACTGAACACTGAAGCTTTCTTT
j_gene: TRBJ1-6; abundance: .; d_gene: .; v_gene: TRBV5-1; CDR3aa: CASSLGTADNSPLHF; CDR3nt: TGCGCCAGCAGCTTGGGGACGGCGGATAATTCACCCCTCCACTTT
j_gene: TRBJ2-1; abundance: .; d_gene: TRBD2; v_gene: TRBV9; CDR3aa: CASSVSSGRIDEQFF; CDR3nt: TGTGCCAGCAGCGTAAGTAGCGGGAGGATTGATGAGCAGTTCTTC
j_gene: TRBJ2-5; abundance: .; d_gene: .; v_gene: TRBV20-1; CDR3aa: CSASPGTTPPQYF; CDR3nt: TGCAGTGCTTCCCCCGGGACAACCCCCCCGCAGTACTTC
j_gene: TRBJ2-7; abundance: few; d_gene: TRBD1; v_gene: TRBV20-1; CDR3aa: CSARPGQAADEQYF; CDR3nt: TGCAGTGCTAGACCGGGACAGGCGGCCGACGAGCAGTACTTC
j_gene: TRBJ2-3; abundance: .; d_gene: .; v_gene: TRBV11-3; CDR3aa: CASSSRLAGNTQYF; CDR3nt: TGTGCCAGCAGCTCTCGGCTAGCTGGAAATACGCAGTATTTT
j_gene: TRBJ2-1; abundance: .; d_gene: TRBD2; v_gene: TRBV6-5; CDR3aa: CASSYGGGSGSNEQFF; CDR3nt: TGTGCCAGCAGTTACGGGGGGGGTAGCGGGAGCAATGAGCAGTTCTTC
j_gene: TRBJ1-1; abundance: .; d_gene: .; v_gene: TRBV6-2/TRBV6-3; CDR3aa: CASSCDRRVMNTEAFF; CDR3nt: TGTGCCAGCAGTTGCGATCGGAGGGTCATGAACACTGAAGCTTTCTTT
j_gene: TRBJ2-1; abundance: .; d_gene: .; v_gene: TRBV3-1; CDR3aa: CASEPDGSRDNEQFF; CDR3nt: TGTGCCAGCGAGCCCGACGGGAGTAGAGACAATGAGCAGTTCTTC
j_gene: TRBJ2-1; abundance: few; d_gene: .; v_gene: TRBV5-1; CDR3aa: CASSLRSGEEFF; CDR3nt: TGCGCCAGCAGCTTGCGGTCAGGGGAGGAGTTCTTC
j_gene: TRBJ2-5; abundance: .; d_gene: .; v_gene: TRBV29-1; CDR3aa: CSVRTPPETQYF; CDR3nt: TGCAGCGTGCGGACTCCCCCAGAGACCCAGTACTTC
j_gene: TRBJ2-3; abundance: .; d_gene: .; v_gene: TRBV6-1; CDR3aa: CASSEGAGVIDTQYF; CDR3nt: TGTGCCAGCAGTGAAGGGGCAGGGGTTATCGATACGCAGTATTTT
j_gene: TRBJ2-5; abundance: .; d_gene: .; v_gene: TRBV27; CDR3aa: CASSLSGGPQYF; CDR3nt: TGTGCCAGCAGTTTGTCCGGCGGCCCCCAGTACTTC
j_gene: TRBJ2-3; abundance: .; d_gene: .; v_gene: TRBV20-1; CDR3aa: CSRGSPTDTQYF; CDR3nt: TGCAGCCGGGGGTCCCCCACAGATACGCAGTATTTT
j_gene: TRBJ2-5; abundance: once; d_gene: .; v_gene: TRBV9; CDR3aa: CASSRSDYVQYF; CDR3nt: TGTGCCAGCAGCCGCTCTGACTACGTGCAGTACTTC
j_gene: TRBJ2-1; abundance: .; d_gene: .; v_gene: TRBV20-1; CDR3aa: CSAPEGRRNEQFF; CDR3nt: TGCAGTGCTCCCGAGGGGAGGAGAAATGAGCAGTTCTTC
j_gene: TRBJ2-3; abundance: .; d_gene: TRBD1; v_gene: TRBV7-8; CDR3aa: CASSRGQLVVGTDTQYF; CDR3nt: TGTGCCAGCAGCCGGGGACAGCTCGTAGTCGGCACAGATACGCAGTATTTT
j_gene: TRBJ1-5; abundance: .; d_gene: .; v_gene: TRBV20-1; CDR3aa: CSARPDSNQPQHF; CDR3nt: TGCAGTGCTAGGCCGGATAGCAATCAGCCCCAGCATTTT
j_gene: TRBJ2-1; abundance: .; d_gene: TRBD2; v_gene: TRBV6-5; CDR3aa: CASSYRPSGRALDNEQFF; CDR3nt: TGTGCCAGCAGTTATCGTCCTAGCGGGAGGGCCCTCGACAATGAGCAGTTCTTC
j_gene: TRBJ2-7; abundance: few; d_gene: TRBD1; v_gene: TRBV14; CDR3aa: CASSQGDRVGEQYF; CDR3nt: TGTGCCAGCAGCCAAGGGGACAGGGTAGGCGAGCAGTACTTC
j_gene: TRBJ2-6; abundance: .; d_gene: .; v_gene: TRBV20-1; CDR3aa: CSARDSEVGANVLTF; CDR3nt: TGCAGTGCTAGAGATTCAGAGGTCGGGGCCAACGTCCTGACTTTC
j_gene: TRBJ2-5; abundance: .; d_gene: .; v_gene: TRBV28; CDR3aa: CASSSWAETQYF; CDR3nt: TGTGCCAGCAGTTCCTGGGCGGAGACCCAGTACTTC
j_gene: TRBJ1-3; abundance: .; d_gene: .; v_gene: TRBV6-1; CDR3aa: CASSRTTGSRSSGNTIYF; CDR3nt: TGTGCCAGCAGTCGAACTACAGGATCCCGGAGCTCTGGAAACACCATATATTTT
j_gene: TRBJ2-5; abundance: .; d_gene: .; v_gene: TRBV5-1; CDR3aa: CASSLGDSSGTQYF; CDR3nt: TGCGCCAGCAGCTTGGGCGACTCGTCGGGGACCCAGTACTTC
j_gene: TRBJ2-7; abundance: .; d_gene: TRBD2; v_gene: TRBV27; CDR3aa: CASSLSTWTSVSHEQYF; CDR3nt: TGTGCCAGCAGTTTATCAACATGGACTAGCGTGTCCCACGAGCAGTACTTC
j_gene: TRBJ1-6; abundance: .; d_gene: .; v_gene: TRBV10-3; CDR3aa: CATLEGENSPLHF; CDR3nt: TGTGCCACACTAGAGGGGGAAAATTCACCCCTCCACTTT
j_gene: TRBJ1-2; abundance: .; d_gene: TRBD1; v_gene: TRBV12-3/TRBV12-4; CDR3aa: CASSRTGDGGYTF; CDR3nt: TGTGCCAGCAGCCGGACAGGGGATGGAGGCTACACCTTC
j_gene: TRBJ2-1; abundance: .; d_gene: TRBD2; v_gene: TRBV9; CDR3aa: CASSVSGSINEQFF; CDR3nt: TGTGCCAGCAGCGTTAGCGGGAGTATCAATGAGCAGTTCTTC
j_gene: TRBJ2-1; abundance: .; d_gene: .; v_gene: TRBV9; CDR3aa: CASSATSIYNEQFF; CDR3nt: TGTGCCAGCAGCGCCACTAGTATCTACAATGAGCAGTTCTTC
j_gene: TRBJ2-3; abundance: few; d_gene: .; v_gene: TRBV5-1; CDR3aa: CASSLGPLAGTDTQYF; CDR3nt: TGCGCCAGCAGCTTGGGCCCCCTGGCGGGCACAGATACGCAGTATTTT
j_gene: TRBJ2-1; abundance: few; d_gene: TRBD2; v_gene: TRBV5-1; CDR3aa: CAVRREASDNEQFF; CDR3nt: TGCGCTGTGAGGCGGGAGGCCTCCGACAATGAGCAGTTCTTC
j_gene: TRBJ2-1; abundance: .; d_gene: TRBD2; v_gene: TRBV6-6; CDR3aa: CASSPSGRAIEQFF; CDR3nt: TGTGCCAGCAGTCCTAGCGGGAGGGCCATCGAGCAGTTCTTC
j_gene: TRBJ1-5; abundance: .; d_gene: .; v_gene: TRBV12-3/TRBV12-4; CDR3aa: CASSLPPDQPQHF; CDR3nt: TGTGCCAGCAGTCTACCCCCTGATCAGCCCCAGCATTTT
j_gene: TRBJ1-6; abundance: few; d_gene: .; v_gene: TRBV20-1; CDR3aa: CSASVSGSPLHF; CDR3nt: TGCAGTGCTAGTGTTAGTGGTTCACCCCTCCACTTT
j_gene: TRBJ2-7; abundance: few; d_gene: TRBD1; v_gene: TRBV6-5; CDR3aa: CASSRTGVPREQYF; CDR3nt: TGTGCCAGCAGTAGGACAGGGGTGCCTCGCGAGCAGTACTTC
j_gene: TRBJ2-1; abundance: few; d_gene: TRBD2; v_gene: TRBV7-2; CDR3aa: CASSLGAGGNYNEQFF; CDR3nt: TGTGCCAGCAGCCTGGGGGCGGGAGGGAACTACAATGAGCAGTTCTTC
j_gene: TRBJ1-1; abundance: few; d_gene: .; v_gene: TRBV7-9; CDR3aa: CASSPMAEINTEAFF; CDR3nt: TGTGCCAGCAGCCCAATGGCCGAGATTAACACTGAAGCTTTCTTT
j_gene: TRBJ2-4; abundance: few; d_gene: .; v_gene: TRBV5-1; CDR3aa: CASSLASSRIQYF; CDR3nt: TGCGCCAGCAGCTTGGCCAGTAGCCGCATTCAGTACTTC
j_gene: TRBJ2-6; abundance: few; d_gene: .; v_gene: TRBV18; CDR3aa: CASSPRRTGANVLTF; CDR3nt: TGTGCCAGCTCACCACGGAGAACTGGGGCCAACGTCCTGACTTTC
j_gene: TRBJ2-1; abundance: few; d_gene: TRBD2; v_gene: TRBV20-1; CDR3aa: CSARSLADSYNEQFF; CDR3nt: TGCAGTGCTAGAAGCCTAGCGGACTCCTACAATGAGCAGTTCTTC
j_gene: TRBJ2-7; abundance: .; d_gene: TRBD1; v_gene: TRBV7-6; CDR3aa: CASSPNGTGGLEQYF; CDR3nt: TGTGCCAGCAGCCCAAATGGGACAGGGGGCCTCGAGCAGTACTTC
j_gene: TRBJ2-7; abundance: .; d_gene: .; v_gene: TRBV20-1; CDR3aa: CSARVGVGSYEQYF; CDR3nt: TGCAGTGCTAGAGTAGGGGTCGGGTCGTACGAGCAGTACTTC